The count of the clone carrying this T cell receptor beta chain is one. Its antigen is unidentified. The record originates from a study of PD-1 blockade in classical Hodgkin lymphoma. Points from the study as a whole: What drove the repertoire differences, possibly disease activity or prior therapy, has not been defined.

CDR3 length: 15 residues. Germline assignment: CDR1 MNHEY and CDR2 SVGAGI. The V end was cut by 0 bases, the J end by 8 bases, with 13 bases between. Autologous stem cell transplantation was followed by relapse in every patient, and brentuximab vedotin exposure varied. Profiled with immunoSEQ multiplex PCR; TCRdb holds only in-frame clones, not every one. The repertoire has 95,000 to 100,000 clones, more than 85% of them found once; the top ten carry 6.6%. V is TRBV6-5 and J is TRBJ1-4; D is possibly TRBD1 (5 bases). This specimen was peripheral blood mononuclear cells (PBMCs), taken before the second cycle of nivolumab. The source of this sequence is a human donor with classical Hodgkin lymphoma. CDR3 region: CASSYSENWGEKLFF. The CDR3 bases are TGTGCCAGCAGTTACTCTGAGAACTGGGGGGAAAAACTGTTTTTT.